The following is a T cell receptor (beta chain) sequence with its context. What it binds is not known. This entry comes from a study of shared clonotypes between healthy human individuals. Study overall: Each donor's CD4 naive and CD4 memory cells filled three plates apiece, CD8 naive two, and CD8 memory one. Points from the study as a whole: Non-shared clonotypes displayed generation probabilities falling below those of clonotypes present in all four donors. Sequencing depth was predicted to influence how clonotypes are shared among donors.

The data were produced by immunoSEQ multiplex PCR, yet TCRdb's version contains in-frame clones alone and is incomplete. Here the sample spans about 600,000 clones, more than 95% being singletons. CD45RO-negative, CCR7-positively selected cells formed the naive CD8 fraction, excluding terminally differentiated effector memory CD45RA+ cells. The J segment lost 5 bases and the V segment lost 2 bases, leaving 5 bases of the junction unmatched. From germline, CDR1 is SGHTA and CDR2 FQGTGA. This CDR3 spans 15 amino acids. The TCR originated in a man aged 25-40 years in good health. Sequencing was performed on naive CD8+ T cells sorted from blood. The rearrangement uses TRBV7-3 and TRBJ2-1; TRBD2 matches 8 bases. CDR3 region: CASSLWPSGHNEQFF. The CDR3 nucleotides read TGTGCCAGCAGCTTATGGCCTAGCGGGCACAATGAGCAGTTCTTC.